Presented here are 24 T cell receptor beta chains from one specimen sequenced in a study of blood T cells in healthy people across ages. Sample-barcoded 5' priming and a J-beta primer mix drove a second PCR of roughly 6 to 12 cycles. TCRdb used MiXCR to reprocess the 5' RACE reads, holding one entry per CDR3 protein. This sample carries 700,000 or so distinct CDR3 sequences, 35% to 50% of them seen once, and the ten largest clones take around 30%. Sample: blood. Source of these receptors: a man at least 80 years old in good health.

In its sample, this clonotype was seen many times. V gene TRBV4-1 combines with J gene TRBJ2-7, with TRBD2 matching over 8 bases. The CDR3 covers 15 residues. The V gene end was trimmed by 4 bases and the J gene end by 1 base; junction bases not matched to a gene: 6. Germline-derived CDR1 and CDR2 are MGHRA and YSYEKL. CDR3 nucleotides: TGCGCCAGCAGCCCGGGAGGGAGTGAATCCTACGAGCAGTACTTC. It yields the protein CASSPGGSESYEQYF.

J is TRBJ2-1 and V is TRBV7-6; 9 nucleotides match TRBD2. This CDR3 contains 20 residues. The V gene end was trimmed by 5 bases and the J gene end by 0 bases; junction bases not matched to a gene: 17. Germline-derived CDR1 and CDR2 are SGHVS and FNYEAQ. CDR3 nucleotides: TGTGCCAGCAGCCCGAAGAGCGGGGGGCACGCCCGGAGCTCCTACAATGAGCAGTTCTTC. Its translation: CASSPKSGGHARSSYNEQFF.

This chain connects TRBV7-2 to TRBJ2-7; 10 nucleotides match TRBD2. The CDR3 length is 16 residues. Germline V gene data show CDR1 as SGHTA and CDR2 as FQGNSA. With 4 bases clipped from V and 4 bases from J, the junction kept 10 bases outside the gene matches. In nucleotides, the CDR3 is TGTGCCAGCAGCTCCGCGCTAGCGGGAGATCCGTACGAGCAGTACTTC. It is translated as CASSSALAGDPYEQYF. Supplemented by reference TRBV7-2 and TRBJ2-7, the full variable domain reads GAGVSQSPSNKVTEKGKDVELRCDPISGHTALYWYRQSLGQGLEFLIYFQGNSAPDKSGLPSDRFSAERTGGSVSTLTIQRTQQEDSAVYLCASSSALAGDPYEQYFGPGTRLTVT.

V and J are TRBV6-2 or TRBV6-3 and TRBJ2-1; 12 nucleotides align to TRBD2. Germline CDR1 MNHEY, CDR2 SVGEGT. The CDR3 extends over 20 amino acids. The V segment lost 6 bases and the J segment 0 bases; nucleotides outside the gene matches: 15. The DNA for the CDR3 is TGTGCCAGCAGAATAGGCCCTAGCGGGAGGGCCCCGAGCTCCTACAATGAGCAGTTCTTC. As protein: CASRIGPSGRAPSSYNEQFF.

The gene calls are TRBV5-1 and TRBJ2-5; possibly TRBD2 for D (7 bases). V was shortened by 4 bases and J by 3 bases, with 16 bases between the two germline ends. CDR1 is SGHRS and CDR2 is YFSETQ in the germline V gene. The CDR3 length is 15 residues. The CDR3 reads CASSQGGAGKETQYF. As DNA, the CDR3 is TGCGCCAGCAGCCAAGGGGGGGCCGGAAAAGAGACCCAGTACTTC.

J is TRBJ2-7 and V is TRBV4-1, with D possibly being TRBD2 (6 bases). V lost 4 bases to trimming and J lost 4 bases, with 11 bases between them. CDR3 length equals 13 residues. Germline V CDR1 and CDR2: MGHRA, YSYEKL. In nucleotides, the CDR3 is TGCGCCAGCAGCCGAGACGGGAGTTACGAGCAGTACTTC. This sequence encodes CASSRDGSYEQYF.

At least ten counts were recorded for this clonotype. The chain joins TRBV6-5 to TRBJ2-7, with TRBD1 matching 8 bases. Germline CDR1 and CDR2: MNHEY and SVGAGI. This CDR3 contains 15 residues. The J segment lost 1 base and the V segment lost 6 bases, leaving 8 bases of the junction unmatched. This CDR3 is CASSPTGARSYEQYF. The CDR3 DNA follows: TGTGCCAGCAGCCCGACAGGGGCGCGTTCCTACGAGCAGTACTTC.

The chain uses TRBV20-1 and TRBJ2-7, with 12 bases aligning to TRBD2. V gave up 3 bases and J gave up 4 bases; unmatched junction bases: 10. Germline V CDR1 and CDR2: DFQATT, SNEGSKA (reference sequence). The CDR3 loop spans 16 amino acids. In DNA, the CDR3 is TGCAGTGCTAGGCTTAGGACTAGCGGGGCCCAGTACGAGCAGTACTTC. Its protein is CSARLRTSGAQYEQYF.

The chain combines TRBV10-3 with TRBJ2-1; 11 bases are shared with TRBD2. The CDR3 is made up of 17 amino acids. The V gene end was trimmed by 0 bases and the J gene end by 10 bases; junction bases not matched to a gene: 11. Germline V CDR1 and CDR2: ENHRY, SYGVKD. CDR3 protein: CAISESKVAGGPSEQFF. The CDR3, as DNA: TGTGCCATCAGTGAGTCGAAGGTAGCGGGAGGGCCAAGCGAGCAGTTCTTC.

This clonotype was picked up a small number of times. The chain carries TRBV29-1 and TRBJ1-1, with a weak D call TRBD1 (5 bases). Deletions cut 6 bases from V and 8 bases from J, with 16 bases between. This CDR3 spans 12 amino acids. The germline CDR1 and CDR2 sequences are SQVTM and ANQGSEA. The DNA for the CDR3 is TGCAGCGTCGCGTCAGGGCGTTCAGAAGCTTTCTTT. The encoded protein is CSVASGRSEAFF.

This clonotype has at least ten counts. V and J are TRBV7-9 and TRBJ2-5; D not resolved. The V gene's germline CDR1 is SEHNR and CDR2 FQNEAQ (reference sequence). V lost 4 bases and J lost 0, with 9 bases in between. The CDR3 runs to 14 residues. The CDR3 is CASSSGPNQETQYF. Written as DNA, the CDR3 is TGTGCCAGCAGCTCAGGACCAAACCAAGAGACCCAGTACTTC.

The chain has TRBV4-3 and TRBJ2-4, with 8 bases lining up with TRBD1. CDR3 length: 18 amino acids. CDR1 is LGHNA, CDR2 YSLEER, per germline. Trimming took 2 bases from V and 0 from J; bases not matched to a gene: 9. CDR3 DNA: TGCGCCAGCAGCCAAAGACCACCTCAGGGGGCAGCCAAAAACATTCAGTACTTC. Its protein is CASSQRPPQGAAKNIQYF.

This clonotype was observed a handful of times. CDR3 bases: TGTGCCAGCAGCCGGGGTAATGAAAAACTGTTTTTT. Amino acid sequence: CASSRGNEKLFF. The V and J genes are TRBV3-1 and TRBJ1-4; D remains unclear. V lost 4 bases to trimming and J lost 4 bases, with 4 bases between them. Germline CDR1 LGHDT, CDR2 YNNKEL (reference sequence). CDR3 length equals 12 residues.

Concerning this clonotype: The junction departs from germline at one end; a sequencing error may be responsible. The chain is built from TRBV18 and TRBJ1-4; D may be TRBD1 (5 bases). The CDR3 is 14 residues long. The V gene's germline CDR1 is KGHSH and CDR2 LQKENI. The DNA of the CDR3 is TGTGCCAGCTCACCACCAGATTCCAGGGAAAAGCTGTTTTTT. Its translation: CASSPPDSREKLFF.

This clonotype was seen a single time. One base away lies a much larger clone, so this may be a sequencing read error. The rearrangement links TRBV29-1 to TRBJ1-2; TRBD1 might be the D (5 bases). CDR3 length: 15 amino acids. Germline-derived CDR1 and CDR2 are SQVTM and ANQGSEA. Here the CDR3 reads CGVEGLGGPNYGYTF. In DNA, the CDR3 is TGCGGCGTTGAAGGGTTGGGGGGACCGAACTATGGCTACACCTTC. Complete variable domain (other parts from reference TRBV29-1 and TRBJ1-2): SAVISQKPSRDICQRGTSLTIQCQVDSQVTMMFWYRQQPGQSLTLIATANQGSEATYESGFVIDKFPISRPNLTFSTLTVSNMSPEDSSIYLCGVEGLGGPNYGYTFGSGTRLTVV.

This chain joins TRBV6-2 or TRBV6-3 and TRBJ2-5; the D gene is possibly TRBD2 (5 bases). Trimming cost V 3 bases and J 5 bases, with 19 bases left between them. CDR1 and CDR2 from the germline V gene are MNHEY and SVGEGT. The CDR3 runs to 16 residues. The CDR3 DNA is TGTGCCAGCAGTTATGGGGTCGGAGGTCGGCTGGAGACCCAGTACTTC. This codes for CASSYGVGGRLETQYF.

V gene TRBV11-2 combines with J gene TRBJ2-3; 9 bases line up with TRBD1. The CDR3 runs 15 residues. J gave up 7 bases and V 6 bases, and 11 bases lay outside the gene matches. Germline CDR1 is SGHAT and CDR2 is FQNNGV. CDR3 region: CASRHRGTGTYTQYF. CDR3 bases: TGTGCCAGCAGACATAGAGGGACAGGGACTTATACGCAGTATTTT.

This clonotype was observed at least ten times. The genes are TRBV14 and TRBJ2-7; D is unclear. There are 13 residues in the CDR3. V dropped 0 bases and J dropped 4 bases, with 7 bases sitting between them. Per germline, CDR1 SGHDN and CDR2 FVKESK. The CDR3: CASSQDDGYEQYF. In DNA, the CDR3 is TGTGCCAGCAGCCAAGACGACGGATACGAGCAGTACTTC.

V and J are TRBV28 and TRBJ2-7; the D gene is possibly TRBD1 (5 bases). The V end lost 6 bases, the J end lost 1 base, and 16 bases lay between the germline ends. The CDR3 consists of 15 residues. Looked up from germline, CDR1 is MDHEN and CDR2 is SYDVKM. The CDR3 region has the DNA TGTGCCAGCAGCTCCCCAGGGATCTGGTCCTACGAGCAGTACTTC. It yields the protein CASSSPGIWSYEQYF.

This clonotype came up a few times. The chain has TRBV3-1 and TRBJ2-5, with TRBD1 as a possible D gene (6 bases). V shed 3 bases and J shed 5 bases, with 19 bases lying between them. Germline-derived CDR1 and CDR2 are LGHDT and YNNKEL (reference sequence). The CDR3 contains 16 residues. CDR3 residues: CASSQITGQRGETQYF. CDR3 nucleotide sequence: TGTGCCAGCAGCCAGATTACAGGACAGAGAGGGGAGACCCAGTACTTC.

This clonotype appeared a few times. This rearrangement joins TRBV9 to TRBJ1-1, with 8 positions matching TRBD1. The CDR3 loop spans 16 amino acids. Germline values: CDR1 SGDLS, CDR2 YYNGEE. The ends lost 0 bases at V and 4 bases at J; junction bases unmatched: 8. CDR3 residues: CASSVAPGQEGTEAFF. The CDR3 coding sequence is TGTGCCAGCAGCGTAGCGCCGGGACAGGAAGGCACTGAAGCTTTCTTT. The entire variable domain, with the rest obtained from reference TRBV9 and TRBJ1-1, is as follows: DSGVTQTPKHLITATGQRVTLRCSPRSGDLSVYWYQQSLDQGLQFLIQYYNGEERAKGNILERFSAQQFPDLHSELNLSSLELGDSALYFCASSVAPGQEGTEAFFGQGTRLTVV.

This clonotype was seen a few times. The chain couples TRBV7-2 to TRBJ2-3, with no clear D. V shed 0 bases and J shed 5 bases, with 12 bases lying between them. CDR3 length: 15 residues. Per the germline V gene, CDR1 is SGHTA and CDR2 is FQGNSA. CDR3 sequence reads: CASSLAGISLDTQYF. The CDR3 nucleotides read TGTGCCAGCAGCTTAGCGGGGATAAGCTTAGATACGCAGTATTTT.

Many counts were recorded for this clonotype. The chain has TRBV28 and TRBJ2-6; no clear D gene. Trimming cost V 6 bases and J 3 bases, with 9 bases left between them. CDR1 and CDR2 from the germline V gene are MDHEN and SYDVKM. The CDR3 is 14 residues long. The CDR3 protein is CASRPTGGANVLTF. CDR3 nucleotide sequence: TGTGCCAGCAGGCCTACGGGTGGGGCCAACGTCCTGACTTTC.

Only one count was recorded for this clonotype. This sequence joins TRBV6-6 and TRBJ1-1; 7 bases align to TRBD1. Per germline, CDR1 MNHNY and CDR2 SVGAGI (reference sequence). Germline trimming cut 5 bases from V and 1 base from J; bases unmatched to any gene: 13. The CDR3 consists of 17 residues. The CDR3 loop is CASSTPRDRVGNTEAFF. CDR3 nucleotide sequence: TGTGCCAGCAGTACCCCAAGAGACAGGGTGGGGAACACTGAAGCTTTCTTT.